The present entry profiles one TCR beta chain with its context. This CDR3 has 16 amino acids. J was trimmed by 9 bases and V by 6 bases; bases with no gene match: 10. Germline V CDR1 and CDR2: SGHTA, FQGNSA. The sample originates from a study of blood T cell repertoires in COVID-19. Study-level background: From the United States, Italy and Spain came samples of acute and convalescent COVID-19. In each case, the material was cDNA or gDNA derived from T cells, B-cell-depleted T cells, or PBMCs.

As originally analysed: Estimation of nucleated cell counts relied on the amplification of reference gene primers. The assay was immunoSEQ multiplex PCR, and TCRdb's table has in-frame clones only and misses some. V and J calls and clone size are given by that table; D and trimming were obtained from the DNA. The sample lists over 15,000 clones, 85% to 90% seen once, with approximately 15% in the top ten. This rearrangement joins TRBV7-2 to TRBJ2-1, with TRBD2 identical over 14 bases. The clonotype comes from a human donor with active COVID-19. The donor label of this sample is uncertain. Input material: peripheral blood. Here the CDR3 reads CASRQPGTSGGGEQFF. The CDR3 DNA follows: TGTGCCAGCAGACAACCAGGGACTAGCGGGGGTGGTGAGCAGTTCTTC.